These 8 T cell receptor beta chains came from one sample sequenced in a study of shared clonotypes between healthy human individuals. Sequencing was performed with immunoSEQ multiplex PCR; in TCRdb, only in-frame clones are kept and a portion is missing. The table has 600,000 or so clones, roughly 96% seen once; the top ten hold around 0.12%. Cells designated naive CD8 were CD45RO-negative and were positively selected for CCR7, with terminally differentiated effector memory CD45RA+ cells excluded. Sequencing input: naive CD8+ T cells sorted from blood. The receptors shown here come from a woman in her twenties or thirties in good health.

J is TRBJ2-7 and V is TRBV13, with TRBD1 identical over 11 bases. The CDR3 totals 14 residues. Germline trimming cut 4 bases from V and 7 bases from J; bases unmatched to any gene: 6. The germline gives CDR1 PRHDT, CDR2 FYEKMQ (reference sequence). The CDR3 spells CASSSGQGAREQYF. CDR3 in DNA: TGTGCCAGCAGCTCCGGACAGGGGGCGAGAGAGCAGTACTTC.

Details on this clone: This specimen includes other DNA sequences encoding the same CDR3. The chain employs TRBV19 and TRBJ2-5; the D gene is possibly TRBD1 (5 bases). The CDR3 has 13 residues. Germline CDR1 reads LNHDA; CDR2 reads SQIVND (reference sequence). The V and J ends lost 3 bases and 5 bases respectively, with 10 bases between them. CDR3 sequence (DNA): TGTGCCAGTAGTATCCAGGGCTGGGAGACCCAGTACTTC. This translates into CASSIQGWETQYF.

V usage is TRBV18 and J usage is TRBJ2-7; tentative D call: TRBD1 (5 bases). V dropped 2 bases and J dropped 0 bases, with 8 bases sitting between them. Germline CDR1 is KGHSH and CDR2 is LQKENI. The CDR3 loop spans 14 amino acids. The CDR3 here is CASSPTGSSYEQYF. CDR3 nucleotides: TGTGCCAGCTCACCAACAGGTAGCTCCTACGAGCAGTACTTC.

This sequence joins TRBV9 and TRBJ2-3; D is uncertain. The CDR3 runs to 13 residues. Trimming stripped 3 bases from V and 2 bases from J, with 7 bases between. Germline V gene data show CDR1 as SGDLS and CDR2 as YYNGEE. The CDR3, as DNA: TGTGCCAGCAGCGCCCCCAACACAGATACGCAGTATTTT. It is translated as CASSAPNTDTQYF.

V is TRBV6-5 and J is TRBJ2-7, with 10 bases lining up with TRBD1. The CDR3 runs to 15 residues. CDR1 is MNHEY, CDR2 SVGAGI, per germline. With V trimmed by 4 bases and J by 7 bases, 10 bases remained unmatched. The chain's CDR3 is CASSSHSGTGVEQYF. CDR3 in DNA: TGTGCCAGCAGTTCCCACTCCGGGACAGGGGTAGAGCAGTACTTC.

The chain joins TRBV2 to TRBJ2-5, with D perhaps matching TRBD2 (7 bases). Trimming took off 5 bases at V and 2 bases at J, with 15 bases between the two ends. The CDR3 is 15 residues long. The V gene's germline CDR1 is SNHLY and CDR2 FYNNEI. In nucleotides, the CDR3 is TGTGCCAGCAGTTTCAGGGGAGGGAGGCAAGAGACCCAGTACTTC. This sequence encodes CASSFRGGRQETQYF. The whole variable domain, filled in from reference TRBV2 and TRBJ2-5, reads EPEVTQTPSHQVTQMGQEVILRCVPISNHLYFYWYRQILGQKVEFLVSFYNNEISEKSEIFDDQFSVERPDGSNFTLKIRSTKLEDSAMYFCASSFRGGRQETQYFGPGTRLLVL.

This chain uses TRBV27 with TRBJ2-7, with a weak D call TRBD1 (6 bases). V lost 0 bases to trimming and J lost 6 bases, with 12 bases between them. This CDR3 region has 14 residues. Germline CDR1 is MNHEY and CDR2 is SMNVEV (reference sequence). CDR3 bases: TGTGCCAGCAGTTTATCAGTCAGGGGATCCGAGCAGTACTTC. Translation: CASSLSVRGSEQYF.

The V call is TRBV7-9, the J call TRBJ2-7; D is possibly TRBD1 or TRBD2 (6 bases each). Germline V gene data show CDR1 as SEHNR and CDR2 as FQNEAQ (reference sequence). The CDR3 loop spans 14 amino acids. Trimming removed 4 bases from V and 3 bases from J, with 13 bases in between. The CDR3 loop reads CASSSSRGDYEQYF. In nucleotides, the CDR3 is TGTGCCAGCAGCTCCTCTAGGGGGGACTACGAGCAGTACTTC.